The clone carrying this T cell receptor beta chain was observed at least ten times. The sample comes from a study of T cell clonality in common variable immunodeficiency. Profiling relied on immunoSEQ multiplex PCR, and the TCRdb table lists in-frame clones only, not all of them. The repertoire has about 66,000 clones, none seen only once; the ten largest take 1.5% to 2%. Caucasian heritage predominated among both patients and controls. The sequence derives from a person aged 18 to 69 in good health. The source material was peripheral blood mononuclear cells.

CDR3 DNA, as far as it was read: TGTGCCAGCAGCGTAGGCGTCAGGGGAGATAATTCACCC. It is translated as CASSVGVRGDNSP. The complete CDR3 sequence is CASSVGVRGDNSPLHF. This rearrangement joins TRBV9 to TRBJ1-6; maybe TRBD1 (6 bases). The read falls 3 residues short of the CDR3 end, and the missing part is taken from the germline J gene. The CDR3 is made up of 16 amino acids. V lost 0 bases, J lost 5 bases, and 12 bases lay in between. Per germline, CDR1 SGDLS and CDR2 YYNGEE.